This TCR beta chain originates from a study of regulatory T cells in long-lasting Graves disease. Findings and caveats of the study: The study found TRBV28, TRBJ1-2 and TRBJ2-5 favored in persistent disease.

With regard to this clonotype: The antigen is unknown.

Noted time point: newly diagnosed GD, antithyroid drugs for less than 3 months. RNA isolated from PBMCs was used to make the TCR library. CDR3 regions were amplified by Arm-PCR using iRepertoire HTBI primers to build TCR beta libraries. TCRdb reanalysed the multiplex PCR reads using MiXCR and keeps one entry per CDR3 protein. Among around 450,000 distinct CDR3 sequences, more than 12% were seen once, and the ten largest hold about a sixth. The CDR3 length is 14 residues. The V and J ends lost 3 bases and 2 bases respectively, with 14 bases between them. CDR1 SQVTM and CDR2 ANQGSEA come from the germline V gene. The same specimen was also included in a second study, on T cells in Graves' hyperthyroidism and ophthalmopathy. Per that paper: The HTBI set primed first-round TCR CDR3 RT-PCR. For ophthalmopathy, model prediction preceded onset by a median about 6.4 months.

The specimen was peripheral blood mononuclear cells (PBMCs), collected at new diagnosis, from a patient treated with antithyroid drugs. This TCR derives from a woman in her 30s with Graves disease. The chain joins TRBV29-1 to TRBJ2-7; maybe TRBD1 (5 bases). DNA for the CDR3: TGCAGCGTTGATAGGGGCCCGCCCACCTACGAGCAGTACTTC. Protein sequence: CSVDRGPPTYEQYF.